The source of this T cell receptor beta chain is a study of blood T cell repertoires in COVID-19. About the study: Collection of acute and convalescent COVID-19 samples took place in the United States, Italy and Spain. PBMCs, B-cell-depleted T cells, or T cells provided the cDNA or gDNA that made up the material.

The CDR3 length is 14 residues. CDR1 and CDR2 from the germline V gene are SEHNR and FQNEAQ (reference sequence). Trimming took 9 bases from V and 1 from J, leaving 14 bases between them. Authors' data handling: Estimated nucleated cell counts came from reference gene primer amplification. Assay used: immunoSEQ multiplex PCR; TCRdb lists only in-frame clones, some missing. That table gives V, J and clone size, and the DNA gave D and trimming. Here the sample spans a few hundred thousand clones, 70% to 90% being singletons. Sequencing was done on a sample of peripheral blood. This clonotype originated in a woman aged 25 to 45 with active or convalescent COVID-19. V usage is TRBV7-9 and J usage is TRBJ2-3; weak D call: TRBD2 (5 bases). The CDR3 DNA reads TGTGCCAGTAGGCCCCGGGGTGGCACAGATACGCAGTATTTT. Residues: CASRPRGGTDTQYF.